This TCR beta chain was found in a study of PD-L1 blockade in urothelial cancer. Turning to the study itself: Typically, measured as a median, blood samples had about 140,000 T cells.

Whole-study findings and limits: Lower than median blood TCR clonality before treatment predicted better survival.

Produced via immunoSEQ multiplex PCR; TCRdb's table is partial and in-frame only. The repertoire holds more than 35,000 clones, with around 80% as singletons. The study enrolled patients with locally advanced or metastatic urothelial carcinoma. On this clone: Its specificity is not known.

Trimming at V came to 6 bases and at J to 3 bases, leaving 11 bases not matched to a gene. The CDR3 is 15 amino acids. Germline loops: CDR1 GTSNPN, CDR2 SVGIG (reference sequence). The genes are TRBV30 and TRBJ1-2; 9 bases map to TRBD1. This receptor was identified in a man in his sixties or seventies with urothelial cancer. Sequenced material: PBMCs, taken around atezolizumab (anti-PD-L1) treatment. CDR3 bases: TGTGCCTGCCAGGACAGGGGCCTACTTGACTATGGCTACACCTTC. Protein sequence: CACQDRGLLDYGYTF.